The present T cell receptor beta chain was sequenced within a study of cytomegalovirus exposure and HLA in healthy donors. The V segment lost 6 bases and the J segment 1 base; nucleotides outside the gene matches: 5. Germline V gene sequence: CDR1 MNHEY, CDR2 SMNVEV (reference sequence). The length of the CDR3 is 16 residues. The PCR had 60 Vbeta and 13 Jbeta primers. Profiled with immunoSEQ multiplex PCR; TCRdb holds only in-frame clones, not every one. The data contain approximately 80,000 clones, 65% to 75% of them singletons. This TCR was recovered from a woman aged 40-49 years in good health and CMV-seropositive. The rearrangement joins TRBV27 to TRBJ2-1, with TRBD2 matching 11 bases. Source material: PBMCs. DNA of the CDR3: TGTGCCAGCAGCACGACTAGCGGGAATTCCTACAATGAGCAGTTCTTC. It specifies CASSTTSGNSYNEQFF.